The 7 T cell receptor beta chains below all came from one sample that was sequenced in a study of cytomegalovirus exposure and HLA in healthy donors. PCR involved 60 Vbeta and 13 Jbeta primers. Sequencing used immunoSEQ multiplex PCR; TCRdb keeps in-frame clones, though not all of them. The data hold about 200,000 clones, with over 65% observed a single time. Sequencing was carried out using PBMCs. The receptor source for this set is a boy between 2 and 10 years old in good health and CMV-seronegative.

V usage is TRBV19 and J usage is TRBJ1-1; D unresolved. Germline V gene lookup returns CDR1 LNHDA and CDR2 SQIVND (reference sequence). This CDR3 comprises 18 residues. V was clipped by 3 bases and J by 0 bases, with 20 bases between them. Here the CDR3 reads CASSIGRSETHMNTEAFF. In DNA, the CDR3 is TGTGCCAGTAGTATTGGGAGGTCGGAGACTCATATGAACACTGAAGCTTTCTTT. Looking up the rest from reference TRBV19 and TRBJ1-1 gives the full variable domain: DGGITQSPKYLFRKEGQNVTLSCEQNLNHDAMYWYRQDPGQGLRLIYYSQIVNDFQKGDIAEGYSVSREKKESFPLTVTSAQKNPTAFYLCASSIGRSETHMNTEAFFGQGTRLTVV.

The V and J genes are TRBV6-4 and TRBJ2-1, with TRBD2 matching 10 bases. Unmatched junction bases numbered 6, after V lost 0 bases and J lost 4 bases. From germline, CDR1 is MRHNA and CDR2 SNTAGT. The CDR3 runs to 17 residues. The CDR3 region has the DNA TGTGCCAGCAGTGACTCTCACCTAGCGGGGGAGTACAATGAGCAGTTCTTC. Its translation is CASSDSHLAGEYNEQFF.

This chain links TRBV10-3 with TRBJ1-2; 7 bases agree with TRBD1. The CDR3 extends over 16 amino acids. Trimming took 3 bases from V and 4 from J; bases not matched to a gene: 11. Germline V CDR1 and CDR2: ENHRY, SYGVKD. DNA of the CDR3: TGTGCCATCAGTGATAAAGAGGGGGCCCCTCTCTATGGCTACACCTTC. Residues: CAISDKEGAPLYGYTF.

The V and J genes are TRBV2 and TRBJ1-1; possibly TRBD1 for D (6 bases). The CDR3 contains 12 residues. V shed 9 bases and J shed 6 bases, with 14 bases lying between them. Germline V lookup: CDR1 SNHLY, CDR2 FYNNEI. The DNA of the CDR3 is TGTGCCAGTTTCAGGGAGGGGGCTGAAGCTTTCTTT. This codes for CASFREGAEAFF.

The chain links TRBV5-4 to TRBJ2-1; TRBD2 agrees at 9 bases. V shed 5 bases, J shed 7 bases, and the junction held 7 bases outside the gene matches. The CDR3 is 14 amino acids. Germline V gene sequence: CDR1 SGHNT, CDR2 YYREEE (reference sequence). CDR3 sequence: CASRRGGANNEQFF. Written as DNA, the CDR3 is TGTGCCAGCAGGCGCGGGGGGGCCAATAATGAGCAGTTCTTC.

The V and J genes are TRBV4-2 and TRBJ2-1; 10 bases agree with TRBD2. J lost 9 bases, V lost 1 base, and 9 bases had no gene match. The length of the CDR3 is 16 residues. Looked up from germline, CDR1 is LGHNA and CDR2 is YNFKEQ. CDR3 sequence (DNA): TGTGCCAGCAGCCAAGGGGTAGCGGGGGGTCGGGGTGAGCAGTTCTTC. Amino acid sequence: CASSQGVAGGRGEQFF.

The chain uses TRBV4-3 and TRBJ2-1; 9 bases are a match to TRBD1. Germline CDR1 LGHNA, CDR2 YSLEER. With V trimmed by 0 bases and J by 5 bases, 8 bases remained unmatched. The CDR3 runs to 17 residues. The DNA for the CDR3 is TGCGCCAGCAGCCAAGATGGAGGGACAGGGAAGAACAATGAGCAGTTCTTC. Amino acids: CASSQDGGTGKNNEQFF.